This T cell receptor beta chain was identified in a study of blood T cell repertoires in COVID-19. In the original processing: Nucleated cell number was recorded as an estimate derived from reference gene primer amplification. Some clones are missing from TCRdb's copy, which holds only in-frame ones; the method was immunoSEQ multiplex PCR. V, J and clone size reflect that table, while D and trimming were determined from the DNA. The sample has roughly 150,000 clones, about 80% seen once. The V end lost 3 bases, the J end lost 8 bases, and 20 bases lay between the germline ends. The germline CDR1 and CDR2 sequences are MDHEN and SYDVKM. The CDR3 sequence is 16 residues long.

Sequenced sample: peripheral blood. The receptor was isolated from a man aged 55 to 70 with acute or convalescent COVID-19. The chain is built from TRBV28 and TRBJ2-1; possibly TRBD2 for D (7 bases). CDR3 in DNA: TGTGCCAGCAGTTTCCGCGGGTCGGGGGGCCGGGATGAGCAGTTCTTC. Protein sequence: CASSFRGSGGRDEQFF.